This T cell receptor beta chain was profiled in a study of blood T cell repertoires in COVID-19. Study context: The origin of the acute and convalescent COVID-19 samples was the United States, Italy and Spain.

Authors' methods: The assay estimated nucleated cells by amplifying reference gene primers. Assay used: immunoSEQ multiplex PCR; TCRdb lists only in-frame clones, some missing. V, J and clone size were drawn from that table, and D and trimming were deduced from the DNA. The sample includes about 110,000 clones, over 80% of them seen just once. The clonotype was recovered from a woman between 50 and 59 years old with acute or convalescent COVID-19. The sequenced sample was peripheral blood.

CDR3 residues: CASRPDSRPEQYF. The DNA for the CDR3 is TGTGCCAGCAGACCGGACAGTCGGCCCGAGCAGTACTTC. This chain links TRBV7-8 with TRBJ2-7; D perhaps matches TRBD1 (6 bases). From germline, CDR1 is SGHVS and CDR2 FQNEAQ. Trimming pared 6 bases from V and 6 bases from J, leaving 15 bases between. This CDR3 has 13 amino acids.